What follows are 8 T cell receptor beta chains derived from one specimen sequenced in a study of blood T cells in healthy people across ages. Using a J-beta primer mix together with a sample-barcoded 5' primer, a second PCR was run for roughly 7 to 11 cycles. Via MiXCR, TCRdb re-called the 5' RACE reads, giving one row per CDR3 protein. The table lists 920,000 or so distinct CDR3 sequences, less than 50% of them singletons. The sample taken for sequencing was blood. Receptor source: a woman aged 55-75 years in good health.

For the CDR3, the DNA is TGCGCCAGCAGCCCAAAACCCCAGCAATGGGGCACAGATACGCAGTATTTT. It is translated as CASSPKPQQWGTDTQYF. The V gene is TRBV4-3, the J gene TRBJ2-3; the D is unclear. V was shortened by 4 bases and J by 1 base, with 18 bases between the two germline ends. CDR1 is LGHNA and CDR2 is YSLEER in the germline V gene. This CDR3 is 17 amino acids long.

The sample holds a few counts of this clonotype. The chain employs TRBV7-9 and TRBJ2-7; 8 bases map to TRBD1. CDR3 length: 13 residues. V trimming: 7 bases; J trimming: 4 bases; junction bases outside the gene matches: 6. CDR1 SEHNR and CDR2 FQNEAQ come from the germline V gene (reference sequence). CDR3 sequence: CASNPTGAYEQYF. In DNA form, the CDR3 reads TGTGCCAGCAACCCGACAGGGGCTTACGAGCAGTACTTC.

Turning to this clonotype: Since a much larger clone is just one base distant, this may be a read error. This sequence joins TRBV29-1 and TRBJ1-2; no definite D call. This CDR3 comprises 12 residues. V shed 3 bases and J shed 6 bases, with 11 bases lying between them. Germline V CDR1 and CDR2: SQVTM, ANQGSEA. CDR3 residues: CSVEYGEDGYTF. The CDR3 region has the DNA TGCAGCGTTGAGTACGGAGAGGATGGCTACACCTTC.

The chain joins TRBV10-3 to TRBJ2-7; 8 bases align to TRBD1. The CDR3 has 14 residues. V shed 2 bases, J shed 6 bases, and the junction held 6 bases outside the gene matches. Germline CDR1 reads ENHRY; CDR2 reads SYGVKD. DNA of the CDR3: TGTGCCATCAGTGAGCACGGACAGGGCCCCGAGCAGTACTTC. It encodes CAISEHGQGPEQYF.

The chain has TRBV9 and TRBJ1-1; the D gene is possibly TRBD1 (6 bases). Per the germline V gene, CDR1 is SGDLS and CDR2 is YYNGEE. Trimming took off 3 bases at V and 1 base at J, with 13 bases between the two ends. This CDR3 contains 15 residues. The CDR3 DNA reads TGTGCCAGCAGCGCGGGGACACTTGGGAACACTGAAGCTTTCTTT. Its translation is CASSAGTLGNTEAFF.

The chain has TRBV12-3 or TRBV12-4 and TRBJ1-1, with TRBD1 as a possible D gene (6 bases). Trimming stripped 6 bases from V and 9 bases from J, with 17 bases between. CDR3 length equals 13 residues. CDR3 residues: CASRTGTNQKAFF. CDR3 DNA sequence: TGTGCCAGCAGAACCGGGACAAACCAAAAAGCTTTCTTT.

The sample holds one count of this clonotype. This rearrangement joins TRBV5-1 to TRBJ1-1, with D possibly matching TRBD1 (5 bases). V was shortened by 2 bases and J by 2 bases, with 16 bases between the two germline ends. Germline CDR1 SGHRS, CDR2 YFSETQ. The CDR3 is 16 residues long. The CDR3, as DNA: TGCGCCAGCAGCTTCGTCTCCGGGACGACAAACACTGAAGCTTTCTTT. The encoded protein is CASSFVSGTTNTEAFF.

The chain carries TRBV29-1 and TRBJ1-1; tentatively, D is TRBD1 (6 bases). This CDR3 is built from 12 residues. Germline V gives CDR1 SQVTM, CDR2 ANQGSEA. V was trimmed by 0 bases and J by 6 bases, leaving 8 bases between them. For the CDR3, the DNA is TGCAGCGTTGAAGAAAACAGGGCTGAAGCTTTCTTT. Its translation is CSVEENRAEAFF.